What follows are 18 T cell receptor beta chains derived from one specimen sequenced in a study of blood T cell repertoires in COVID-19. The assay was immunoSEQ multiplex PCR, and TCRdb's table has in-frame clones only and misses some. The sample includes 70,000 to 85,000 clones, around 80% of them seen just once. The source material was peripheral blood. These receptors came from an elderly man with active or convalescent COVID-19.

V is TRBV7-9 and J is TRBJ1-5, with D possibly being TRBD1 (5 bases). The CDR3 length is 15 residues. Per germline, CDR1 SEHNR and CDR2 FQNEAQ (reference sequence). V was trimmed by 4 bases and J by 1 base, leaving 11 bases between them. For the CDR3, the DNA is TGTGCCAGCAGCTCCTCGGACACGAGCAATCAGCCCCAGCATTTT. This gives the protein CASSSSDTSNQPQHF.

The chain links TRBV5-6 to TRBJ2-7; D call uncertain. CDR1 SGHDT and CDR2 YYEEEE come from the germline V gene. The ends were cut back, 3 bases at V and 3 bases at J, with 16 bases in the middle. The CDR3 is 15 residues long. CDR3 DNA sequence: TGTGCCAGCAGCTCCGTTGCTAACGGTCACTACGAGCAGTACTTC. The encoded protein is CASSSVANGHYEQYF.

This chain uses TRBV9 with TRBJ1-2, with 10 bases that match TRBD1. Germline loops: CDR1 SGDLS, CDR2 YYNGEE. This CDR3 contains 15 residues. J lost 4 bases, V lost 4 bases, and 7 bases had no gene match. In DNA form, the CDR3 reads TGTGCCAGCAGCCCCGGGGACAGGGGTGTCTATGGCTACACCTTC. This gives the protein CASSPGDRGVYGYTF.

In nucleotides, the CDR3 is TGTGCCAGCAGCGCGCTTGTGACAGGGGGCGAGCAGTACTTC. Translating it yields CASSALVTGGEQYF. The chain recombines TRBV2 with TRBJ2-7, with TRBD1 matching over 9 bases. The V gene's germline CDR1 is SNHLY and CDR2 FYNNEI. Trimming removed 6 bases from V and 6 bases from J; junction bases left unmatched: 9. The CDR3 sequence is 14 residues long.

The chain carries TRBV19 and TRBJ1-2; D is uncertain. V lost 3 bases to trimming and J lost 7 bases, with 12 bases between them. The CDR3 spans 13 residues. CDR1 and CDR2 (germline): LNHDA, SQIVND (reference sequence). CDR3 in amino acids: CASSIRLGRGYTF. For the CDR3, the DNA is TGTGCCAGTAGTATTCGACTTGGCCGTGGCTACACCTTC.

The chain recombines TRBV6-6 with TRBJ1-2, with 10 nucleotides matching TRBD1. V trimming: 10 bases; J trimming: 8 bases; junction bases outside the gene matches: 4. The germline V gene has CDR1 MNHNY and CDR2 SVGAGI (reference sequence). The CDR3 has 11 residues. For the CDR3, the DNA is TGTGCCACCGACAGGGGGCGAGGCTACACCTTC. Amino acids: CATDRGRGYTF.

The V and J genes are TRBV6-5 and TRBJ1-2; TRBD1 agrees at 8 bases. CDR3 length: 14 amino acids. Germline V lookup: CDR1 MNHEY, CDR2 SVGAGI. V shed 6 bases, J shed 7 bases, and the junction held 10 bases outside the gene matches. For the CDR3, the DNA is TGTGCCAGCAGCTCCGGACAGGGCTTGCCTGGCTACACCTTC. It codes for CASSSGQGLPGYTF.

V gene TRBV27 combines with J gene TRBJ2-1; possibly TRBD1 for D (6 bases). Germline CDR1 reads MNHEY; CDR2 reads SMNVEV (reference sequence). With 6 bases removed from V and 4 bases from J, the gap between germline ends came to 13 bases. There are 14 residues in the CDR3. The CDR3 sequence is CASRGHGDYNEQFF. The CDR3 nucleotides are TGTGCCAGCAGGGGACACGGAGATTACAATGAGCAGTTCTTC.

The genes are TRBV28 and TRBJ2-7; D might be TRBD2 (7 bases). Germline loops: CDR1 MDHEN, CDR2 SYDVKM. The CDR3 sequence is 15 residues long. V dropped 9 bases and J dropped 1 base, with 19 bases sitting between them. The CDR3 DNA sequence: TGTGCCAGTGGGGGAGCGGGAACAGGGTCCTACGAGCAGTACTTC. Its translation is CASGGAGTGSYEQYF.

V is TRBV3-1 (or the pseudogene TRBV3-2) and J is TRBJ2-5; 13 bases line up with TRBD2. V shed 5 bases, J shed 5 bases, and the junction held 5 bases outside the gene matches. The CDR3 runs 15 residues. Germline loops: CDR1 LGHDT, CDR2 YNNKEL (reference sequence). CDR3 coding DNA: TGTGCCAGCAGCTACCTGACTAGCGGGGGGGAGACCCAGTACTTC. It encodes CASSYLTSGGETQYF.

The chain links TRBV27 to TRBJ1-2; 9 bases fit TRBD1. The CDR3 loop spans 14 amino acids. V trimming: 4 bases; J trimming: 8 bases; junction bases outside the gene matches: 8. Germline CDR1 is MNHEY and CDR2 is SMNVEV (reference sequence). CDR3 sequence reads: CASSYKQGARGYTF. In DNA form, the CDR3 reads TGTGCCAGCAGTTACAAACAGGGGGCGCGAGGCTACACCTTC.

The V gene is TRBV15, the J gene TRBJ2-5, with TRBD2 identical over 11 bases. J lost 4 bases, V lost 6 bases, and 4 bases had no gene match. CDR3 length: 14 residues. Germline V gives CDR1 LNHNV, CDR2 YYDKDF (reference sequence). The CDR3 sequence is CATSVGLAGETQYF. CDR3 bases: TGTGCCACCAGTGTCGGACTAGCGGGAGAGACCCAGTACTTC. Supplemented by reference TRBV15 and TRBJ2-5, the full variable domain reads DAMVIQNPRYQVTQFGKPVTLSCSQTLNHNVMYWYQQKSSQAPKLLFHYYDKDFNNEADTPDNFQSRRPNTSFCFLDIRSPGLGDTAMYLCATSVGLAGETQYFGPGTRLLVL.

J is TRBJ1-1 and V is TRBV12-3 or TRBV12-4; D gene unclear. Trimming took off 2 bases at V and 1 base at J, with 5 bases between the two ends. This CDR3 contains 13 residues. The chain's CDR3 is CASSLWRNTEAFF. The CDR3 coding sequence is TGTGCCAGCAGTTTATGGAGGAACACTGAAGCTTTCTTT.

The CDR3 DNA is TGTGCCAGCAGTTATCTTCCCCTGGCCGTCTACAATGAGCAGTTCTTC. Translating it yields CASSYLPLAVYNEQFF. J is TRBJ2-1 and V is TRBV6-2 or TRBV6-3; D remains ambiguous. The germline V gene has CDR1 MNHEY and CDR2 SVGEGT. With 3 bases removed from V and 3 bases from J, the gap between germline ends came to 15 bases. This CDR3 contains 16 residues.

The chain employs TRBV28 and TRBJ2-7, with 11 bases matching TRBD2. The germline gives CDR1 MDHEN, CDR2 SYDVKM. The junction had 1 base not matched to a gene; V was cut back by 6 bases and J by 3 bases. The CDR3 consists of 13 residues. CDR3 protein: CASRLAGGYEQYF. As DNA, the CDR3 is TGTGCCAGCAGGCTAGCGGGAGGCTACGAGCAGTACTTC.

The chain has TRBV27 and TRBJ2-7, with a tentative D call TRBD1 (6 bases). This CDR3 comprises 14 residues. Germline CDR1 and CDR2: MNHEY and SMNVEV (reference sequence). V lost 5 bases to trimming and J lost 0 bases, with 11 bases between them. This chain's CDR3 is CASSPQGPSYEQYF. CDR3 in DNA: TGTGCCAGCAGTCCACAGGGACCCTCCTACGAGCAGTACTTC.

This clone was counted a single time. CDR3 in DNA: TGTGCCAGCAGTGAATCTCTGGTGACGGAGAATAATTCACCCCTCCACTTT. Protein: CASSESLVTENNSPLHF. The V and J genes are TRBV6-1 and TRBJ1-6; D remains unclear. CDR3 length: 17 amino acids. Germline V gene sequence: CDR1 MNHNS, CDR2 SASEGT. V lost 2 bases, J lost 5 bases, and 16 bases lay in between.

V and J are TRBV2 and TRBJ1-5; 7 positions agree with TRBD1. This CDR3 region has 14 residues. J lost 3 bases, V lost 5 bases, and 4 bases had no gene match. CDR1 SNHLY and CDR2 FYNNEI come from the germline V gene. CDR3 in amino acids: CASSWDRSNQPQHF. The CDR3 coding sequence is TGTGCCAGCAGTTGGGACAGATCCAATCAGCCCCAGCATTTT.